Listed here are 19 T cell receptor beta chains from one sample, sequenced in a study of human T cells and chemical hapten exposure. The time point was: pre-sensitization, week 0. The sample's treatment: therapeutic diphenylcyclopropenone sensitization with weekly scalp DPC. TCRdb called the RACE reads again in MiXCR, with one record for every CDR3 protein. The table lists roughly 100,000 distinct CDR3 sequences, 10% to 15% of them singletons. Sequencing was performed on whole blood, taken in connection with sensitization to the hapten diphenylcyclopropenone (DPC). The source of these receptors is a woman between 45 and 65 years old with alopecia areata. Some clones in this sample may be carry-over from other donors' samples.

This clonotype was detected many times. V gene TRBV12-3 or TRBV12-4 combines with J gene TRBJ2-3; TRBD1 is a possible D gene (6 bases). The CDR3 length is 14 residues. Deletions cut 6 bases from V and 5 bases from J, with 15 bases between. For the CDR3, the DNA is TGTGCCAGCAGCCACGACAGGTTCGGAGATACGCAGTATTTT. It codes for CASSHDRFGDTQYF.

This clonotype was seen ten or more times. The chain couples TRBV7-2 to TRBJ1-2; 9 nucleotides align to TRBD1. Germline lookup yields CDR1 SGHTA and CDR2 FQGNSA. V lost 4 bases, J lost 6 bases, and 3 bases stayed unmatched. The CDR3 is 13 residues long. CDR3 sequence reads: CASSSGQGHGYTF. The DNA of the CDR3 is TGTGCCAGCAGCTCAGGACAGGGGCATGGCTACACCTTC. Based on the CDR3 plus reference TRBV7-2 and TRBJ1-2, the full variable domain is GAGVSQSPSNKVTEKGKDVELRCDPISGHTALYWYRQSLGQGLEFLIYFQGNSAPDKSGLPSDRFSAERTGGSVSTLTIQRTQQEDSAVYLCASSSGQGHGYTFGSGTRLTVV.

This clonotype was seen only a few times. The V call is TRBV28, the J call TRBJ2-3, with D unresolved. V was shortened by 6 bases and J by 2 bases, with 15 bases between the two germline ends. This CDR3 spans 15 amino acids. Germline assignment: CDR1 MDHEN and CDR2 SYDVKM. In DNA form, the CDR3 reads TGTGCCAGCAGCCCGAAGGAGACCTTCACAGATACGCAGTATTTT. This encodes CASSPKETFTDTQYF.

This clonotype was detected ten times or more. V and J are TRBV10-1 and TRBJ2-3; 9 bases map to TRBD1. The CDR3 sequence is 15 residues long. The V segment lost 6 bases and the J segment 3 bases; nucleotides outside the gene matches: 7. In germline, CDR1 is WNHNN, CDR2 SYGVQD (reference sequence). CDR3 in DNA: TGCGCCAGCAGCCCCGGACAGGGGTGGACAGATACGCAGTATTTT. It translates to CASSPGQGWTDTQYF.

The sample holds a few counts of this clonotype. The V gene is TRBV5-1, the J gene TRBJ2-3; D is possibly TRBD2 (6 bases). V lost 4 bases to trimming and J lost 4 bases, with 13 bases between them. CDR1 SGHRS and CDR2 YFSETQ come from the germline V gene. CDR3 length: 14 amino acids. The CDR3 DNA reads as TGCGCCAGCAGCAGAGGACTAAACGCAGATACGCAGTATTTT. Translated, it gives CASSRGLNADTQYF.

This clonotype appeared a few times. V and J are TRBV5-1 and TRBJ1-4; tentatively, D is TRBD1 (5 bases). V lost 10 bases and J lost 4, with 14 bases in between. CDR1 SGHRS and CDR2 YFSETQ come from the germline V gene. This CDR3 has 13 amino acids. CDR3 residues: CACRDVLNEKLFF. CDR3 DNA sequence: TGCGCCTGCCGGGACGTTCTTAATGAAAAACTGTTTTTT.

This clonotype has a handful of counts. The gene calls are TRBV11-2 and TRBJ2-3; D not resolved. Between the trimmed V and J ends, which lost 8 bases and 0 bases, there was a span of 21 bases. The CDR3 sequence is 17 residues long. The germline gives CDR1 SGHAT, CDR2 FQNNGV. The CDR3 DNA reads TGTGCCAGCTGCGGATGGTTGACCAATTCTAGCACAGATACGCAGTATTTT. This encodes CASCGWLTNSSTDTQYF. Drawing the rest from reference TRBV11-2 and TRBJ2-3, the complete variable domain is EAGVAQSPRYKIIEKRQSVAFWCNPISGHATLYWYQQILGQGPKLLIQFQNNGVVDDSQLPKDRFSAERLKGVDSTLKIQPAKLEDSAVYLCASCGWLTNSSTDTQYFGPGTRLTVL.

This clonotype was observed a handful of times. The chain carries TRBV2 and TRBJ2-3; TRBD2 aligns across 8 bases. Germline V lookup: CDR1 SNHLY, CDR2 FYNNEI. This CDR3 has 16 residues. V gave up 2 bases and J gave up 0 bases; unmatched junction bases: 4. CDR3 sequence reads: CASSELASGSTDTQYF. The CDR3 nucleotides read TGTGCCAGCAGTGAATTGGCTAGCGGGAGCACAGATACGCAGTATTTT.

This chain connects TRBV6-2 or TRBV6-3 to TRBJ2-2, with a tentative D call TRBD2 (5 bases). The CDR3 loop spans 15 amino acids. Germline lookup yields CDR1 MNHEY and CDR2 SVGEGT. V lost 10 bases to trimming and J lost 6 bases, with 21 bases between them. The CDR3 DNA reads TGTGCCACCCTTCTGGACTCTAGGCAAGCCGGGGAGCTGTTTTTT. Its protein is CATLLDSRQAGELFF.

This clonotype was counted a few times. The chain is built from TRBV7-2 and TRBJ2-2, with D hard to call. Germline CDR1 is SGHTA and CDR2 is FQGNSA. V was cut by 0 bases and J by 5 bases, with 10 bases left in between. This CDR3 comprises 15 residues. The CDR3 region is CASSLALRGTGELFF. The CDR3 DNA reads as TGTGCCAGCAGCTTAGCGCTTCGAGGTACCGGGGAGCTGTTTTTT.

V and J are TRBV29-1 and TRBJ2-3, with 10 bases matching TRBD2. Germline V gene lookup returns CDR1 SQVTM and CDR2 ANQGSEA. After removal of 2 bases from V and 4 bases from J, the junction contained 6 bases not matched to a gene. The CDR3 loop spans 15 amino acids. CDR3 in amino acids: CSVEPIAGGADTQYF. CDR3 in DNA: TGCAGCGTTGAACCAATAGCGGGGGGTGCAGATACGCAGTATTTT.

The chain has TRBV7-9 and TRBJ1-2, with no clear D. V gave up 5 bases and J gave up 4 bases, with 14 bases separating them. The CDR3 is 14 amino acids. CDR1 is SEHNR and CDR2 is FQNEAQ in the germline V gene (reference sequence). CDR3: CASSPEPPGYGYTF. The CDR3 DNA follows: TGTGCCAGCAGCCCTGAGCCCCCGGGCTATGGCTACACCTTC.

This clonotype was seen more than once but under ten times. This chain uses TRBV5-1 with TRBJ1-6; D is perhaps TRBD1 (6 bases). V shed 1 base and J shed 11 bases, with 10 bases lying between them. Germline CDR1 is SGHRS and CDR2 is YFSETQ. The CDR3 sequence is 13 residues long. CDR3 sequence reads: CASSLLGGPPLHF. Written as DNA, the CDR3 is TGCGCCAGCAGCTTGCTAGGGGGGCCACCCCTCCACTTT.

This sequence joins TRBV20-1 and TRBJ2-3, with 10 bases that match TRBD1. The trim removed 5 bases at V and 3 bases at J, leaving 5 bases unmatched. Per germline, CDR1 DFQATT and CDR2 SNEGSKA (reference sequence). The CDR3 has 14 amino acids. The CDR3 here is CSARQGARTDTQYF. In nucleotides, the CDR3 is TGCAGTGCTCGACAGGGGGCGAGGACAGATACGCAGTATTTT.

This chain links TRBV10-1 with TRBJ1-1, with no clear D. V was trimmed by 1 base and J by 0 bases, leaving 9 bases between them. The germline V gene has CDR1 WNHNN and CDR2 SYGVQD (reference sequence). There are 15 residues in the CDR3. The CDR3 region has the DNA TGCGCCAGCAGTGAGTATGGGAGCATGAACACTGAAGCTTTCTTT. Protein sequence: CASSEYGSMNTEAFF.

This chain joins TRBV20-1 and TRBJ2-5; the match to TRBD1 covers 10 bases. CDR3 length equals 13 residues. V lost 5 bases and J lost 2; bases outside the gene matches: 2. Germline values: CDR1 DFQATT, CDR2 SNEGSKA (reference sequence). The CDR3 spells CSAGDRGQETQYF. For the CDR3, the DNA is TGCAGTGCTGGGGACAGGGGACAAGAGACCCAGTACTTC.

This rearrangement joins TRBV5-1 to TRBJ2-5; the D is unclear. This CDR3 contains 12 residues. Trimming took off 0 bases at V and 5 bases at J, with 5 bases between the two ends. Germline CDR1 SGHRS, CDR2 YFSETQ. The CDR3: CASSLASETQYF. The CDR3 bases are TGCGCCAGCAGCTTGGCCAGCGAGACCCAGTACTTC.

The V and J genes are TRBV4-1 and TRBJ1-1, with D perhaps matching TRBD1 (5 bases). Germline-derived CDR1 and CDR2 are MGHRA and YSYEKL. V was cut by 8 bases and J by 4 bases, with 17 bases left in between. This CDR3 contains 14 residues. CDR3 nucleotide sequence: TGCGCCAGCGGCGATAAGGCGAGGGGCACTGAAGCTTTCTTT. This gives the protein CASGDKARGTEAFF.

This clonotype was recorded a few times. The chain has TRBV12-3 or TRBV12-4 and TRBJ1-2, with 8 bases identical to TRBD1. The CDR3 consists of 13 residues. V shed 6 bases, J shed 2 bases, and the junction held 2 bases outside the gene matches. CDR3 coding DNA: TGTGCCAGCAGCACAGGGGGGAACTATGGCTACACCTTC. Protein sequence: CASSTGGNYGYTF.